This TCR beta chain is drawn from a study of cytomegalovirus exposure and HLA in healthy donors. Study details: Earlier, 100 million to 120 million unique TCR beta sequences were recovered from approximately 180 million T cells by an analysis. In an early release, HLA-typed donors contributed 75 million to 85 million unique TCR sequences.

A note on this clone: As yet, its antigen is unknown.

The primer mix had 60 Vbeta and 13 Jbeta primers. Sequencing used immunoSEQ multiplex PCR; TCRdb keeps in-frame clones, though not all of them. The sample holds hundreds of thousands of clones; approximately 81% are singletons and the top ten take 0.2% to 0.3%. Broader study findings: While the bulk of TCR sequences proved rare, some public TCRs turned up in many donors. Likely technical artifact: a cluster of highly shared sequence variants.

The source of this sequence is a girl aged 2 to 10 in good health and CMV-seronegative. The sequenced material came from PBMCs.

CDR3 sequence reads: CAWSVGEGNYGYTF. As DNA, the CDR3 is TGTGCCTGGAGTGTGGGGGAGGGTAACTATGGCTACACCTTC. The chain couples TRBV30 to TRBJ1-2; tentative D call: TRBD1 (5 bases). This CDR3 region has 14 residues. V lost 0 bases and J lost 1, with 9 bases in between. The V gene's germline CDR1 is GTSNPN and CDR2 SVGIG (reference sequence).